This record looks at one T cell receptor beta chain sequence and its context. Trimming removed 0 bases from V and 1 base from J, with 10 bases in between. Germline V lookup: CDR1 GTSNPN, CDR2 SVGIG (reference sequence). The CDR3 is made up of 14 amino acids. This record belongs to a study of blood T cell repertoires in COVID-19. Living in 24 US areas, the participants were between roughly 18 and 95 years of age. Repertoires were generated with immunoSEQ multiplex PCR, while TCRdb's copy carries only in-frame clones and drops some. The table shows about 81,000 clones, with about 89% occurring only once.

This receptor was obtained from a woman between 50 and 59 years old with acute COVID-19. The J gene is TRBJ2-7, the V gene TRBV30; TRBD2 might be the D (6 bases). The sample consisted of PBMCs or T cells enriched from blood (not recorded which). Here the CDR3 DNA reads TGTGCCTGGAGTGTTAATCGGGGGTCCTACGAGCAGTACTTC. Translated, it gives CAWSVNRGSYEQYF.